The T cell receptor beta chain described here comes from a study of Tregs in tolerant kidney transplant recipients. The study, taken as a whole, reports: Biological reproducibility was not directly addressed, but technical replication error appeared minimal. Activated donor B cell expansion appeared to reveal the most relevant donor-specific TCRbeta repertoire.

This CDR3 has 13 residues. V lost 2 bases and J lost 10, with 9 bases in between. The V gene's germline CDR1 is SGHTA and CDR2 FQGTGA. CD4+CD25+CD127- Tregs, CD4+CD25- non-Tregs, CD4 and CD8 cells were sorted. To note about this clone: Its specificity is unknown.

Assay: immunoSEQ multiplex PCR; the TCRdb copy retains only in-frame clones and omits some. The sample includes 200,000 to 300,000 clones, around 82% of them seen just once. The clonotype originates from a human donor in good health. The sequenced sample consisted of CD4+ T cells from blood. The chain is built from TRBV7-3 and TRBJ2-6, with D tentatively TRBD1 or TRBD2 (5 bases each). The CDR3 nucleotides read TGTGCCAGCAGCTTACCGGGACCGAACGTCCTGACTTTC. Translating it yields CASSLPGPNVLTF.